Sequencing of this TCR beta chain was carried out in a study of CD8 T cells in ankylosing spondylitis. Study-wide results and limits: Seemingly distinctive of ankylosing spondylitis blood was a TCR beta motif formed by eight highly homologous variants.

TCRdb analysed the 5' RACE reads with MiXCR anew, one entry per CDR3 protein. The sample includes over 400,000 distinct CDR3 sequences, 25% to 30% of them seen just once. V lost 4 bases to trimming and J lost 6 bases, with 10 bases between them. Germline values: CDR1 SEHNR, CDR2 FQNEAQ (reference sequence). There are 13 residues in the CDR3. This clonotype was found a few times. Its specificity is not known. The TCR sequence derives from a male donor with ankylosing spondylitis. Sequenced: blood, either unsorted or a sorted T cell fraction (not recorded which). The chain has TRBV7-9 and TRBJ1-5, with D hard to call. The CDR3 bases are TGTGCCAGCAGCTCGGAAGGTGCTCAGCCCCAGCATTTT. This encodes CASSSEGAQPQHF.